One sample yielded the 14 T cell receptor beta chains listed below, sequenced in a study of early T cells in non-severe SARS-CoV-2 infection. TCRdb re-called the 5' RACE reads through MiXCR, storing one row per CDR3 protein. The table has 30,000 to 40,000 distinct CDR3 sequences, over 4.5% seen once. Source material: whole blood. These receptors all stem from an adult who was a healthcare worker with PCR-confirmed SARS-CoV-2 infection or an uninfected control (not recorded which).

The chain couples TRBV10-2 to TRBJ1-3, with D unclear. Germline V gives CDR1 WSHSY, CDR2 SAAADI. Trimming cost V 3 bases and J 0 bases, with 12 bases left between them. The CDR3 runs 16 residues. In DNA form, the CDR3 reads TGCGCCAGCAGTGACGGAGGACCGCTCTCTGGAAACACCATATATTTT. Translating gives CASSDGGPLSGNTIYF.

This clonotype was found many times. The chain links TRBV3-2 to TRBJ1-1; TRBD1, the D gene given by the table, was not confirmed from the DNA. TRBV3-2 is tagged as a pseudogene. The length of the CDR3 is 17 residues. CDR3 sequence reads: CASSPSRYLPVETEAFF. The CDR3 coding sequence is TGTGCCAGCAGCCCCAGCCGTTATCTCCCGGTTGAAACTGAAGCTTTCTTT.

In its sample, this clonotype was seen many times. This chain connects TRBV18 to TRBJ1-1; TRBD1 matches at 7 bases. V dropped 6 bases and J dropped 8; count of bases not matched to a gene: 6. The CDR3 loop spans 12 amino acids. Germline CDR1 and CDR2: KGHSH and LQKENI. The CDR3 DNA reads TGTGCCAGCTCCCCCCCGACAGGGGAAGCTTTCTTT. The encoded protein is CASSPPTGEAFF.

This clonotype was seen repeatedly, ten times or more. This chain uses TRBV29-1 with TRBJ2-7; TRBD1 or TRBD2 may be the D gene (6 bases each). This CDR3 spans 13 amino acids. CDR1 and CDR2 from the germline V gene are SQVTM and ANQGSEA. Trimming shortened V by 8 bases and J by 7 bases, and 21 bases separated the two germline ends. The CDR3 sequence is CSPREAGHWEQYF. The DNA of the CDR3 is TGCAGCCCTCGAGAGGCGGGACACTGGGAGCAGTACTTC.

The table lists this clonotype with many counts. This chain joins TRBV12-5 and TRBJ1-5, with D perhaps TRBD1 (5 bases). The V end lost 6 bases, the J end lost 3 bases, and 9 bases lay between the germline ends. Germline V gene lookup returns CDR1 LGHNT and CDR2 FRNRAP. The CDR3 spans 13 residues. CDR3 in amino acids: CASGGQVNQPQHF. In DNA, the CDR3 is TGTGCTAGTGGGGGGCAGGTCAATCAGCCCCAGCATTTT.

This clonotype was seen ten or more times. The rearrangement uses TRBV7-8 and TRBJ2-1; the D is unclear. The CDR3 length is 14 residues. Germline CDR1 SGHVS, CDR2 FQNEAQ. V was shortened by 6 bases and J by 0 bases, with 9 bases between the two germline ends. CDR3 region: CASRNQLSYNEQFF. For the CDR3, the DNA is TGTGCCAGCAGAAACCAACTCTCCTACAATGAGCAGTTCTTC.

This clonotype occurred a few times. The J gene is TRBJ2-1, the V gene TRBV3-1, with unresolved D. This CDR3 region has 13 residues. The germline V gene has CDR1 LGHDT and CDR2 YNNKEL (reference sequence). The V gene lost 3 bases and the J gene lost 6 bases, with 9 bases spanning the gap. CDR3 bases: TGTGCCAGCAGCCATGCCGTCGGCAATGAGCAGTTCTTC. It codes for CASSHAVGNEQFF.

This clonotype was seen many times. V is TRBV28 and J is TRBJ1-5; 11 bases line up with TRBD1. Germline assignment: CDR1 MDHEN and CDR2 SYDVKM. CDR3 length: 17 residues. The V segment lost 7 bases and the J segment 0 bases; nucleotides outside the gene matches: 8. The chain's CDR3 is CASTDRGLIYSNQPQHF. CDR3 sequence (DNA): TGTGCCAGCACGGACAGGGGGCTGATCTATAGCAATCAGCCCCAGCATTTT.

This clonotype was found many times. The V call is TRBV2, the J call TRBJ2-2, with 12 bases fitting TRBD1. V lost 6 bases to trimming and J lost 7 bases; unmatched junction nucleotides: 9. Looked up from germline, CDR1 is SNHLY and CDR2 is FYNNEI. The CDR3 loop spans 16 amino acids. The CDR3 DNA reads TGTGCCAGCAGCCTGCGGGGACAGGGGGCGATCGGGGAGCTGTTTTTT. Encoded protein: CASSLRGQGAIGELFF.

CDR3 sequence (DNA): TGTGCCAGCAGTTTTACCACCGGGGATCAGGGTGCTTTCTTT. It is translated as CASSFTTGDQGAFF. The chain employs TRBV6-9 and TRBJ1-1; maybe TRBD1 (5 bases). V lost 4 bases to trimming and J lost 11 bases, with 20 bases between them. Looked up from germline, CDR1 is MNHGY and CDR2 is SVAAGI. The CDR3 has 14 amino acids.

This clonotype occurred many times. This chain links TRBV5-6 with TRBJ2-3; D remains ambiguous. Germline V CDR1 and CDR2: SGHDT, YYEEEE. Trimming left V 0 bases short and J 2 bases short, with 10 bases between. The CDR3 runs to 15 residues. The CDR3 bases are TGTGCCAGCAGCTTGGGGTTCAGCACCACAGATACGCAGTATTTT. Protein: CASSLGFSTTDTQYF.

This clonotype was detected many times. The chain is built from TRBV7-9 and TRBJ2-5, with D tentatively TRBD1 (5 bases). V lost 2 bases to trimming and J lost 4 bases, with 20 bases between them. This CDR3 is 17 amino acids long. Germline V gives CDR1 SEHNR, CDR2 FQNEAQ (reference sequence). CDR3 protein: CASSLNRGRDFVETQYF. Written as DNA, the CDR3 is TGTGCCAGCAGCTTAAATAGGGGAAGAGATTTTGTAGAGACCCAGTACTTC.

The chain links TRBV18 to TRBJ1-5; D perhaps matches TRBD1 (6 bases). CDR3 length: 14 amino acids. CDR1 is KGHSH and CDR2 is LQKENI in the germline V gene. Deletions cut 3 bases from V and 5 bases from J, with 11 bases between. CDR3 residues: CASSPSGEYQPQHF. The CDR3 DNA reads TGTGCCAGCTCACCGTCAGGGGAGTATCAGCCCCAGCATTTT.

This rearrangement joins TRBV5-1 to TRBJ2-6; D remains unclear. The V end lost 1 base, the J end lost 3 bases, and 11 bases lay between the germline ends. Germline V gene lookup returns CDR1 SGHRS and CDR2 YFSETQ. The CDR3 extends over 16 amino acids. CDR3 protein: CASSLQAVGGANVLTF. The CDR3 DNA reads as TGCGCCAGCAGCTTGCAGGCGGTAGGTGGGGCCAACGTCCTGACTTTC. Variable domain in full (rest from reference TRBV5-1 and TRBJ2-6): KAGVTQTPRYLIKTRGQQVTLSCSPISGHRSVSWYQQTPGQGLQFLFEYFSETQRNKGNFPGRFSGRQFSNSRSEMNVSTLELGDSALYLCASSLQAVGGANVLTFGAGSRLTVL.